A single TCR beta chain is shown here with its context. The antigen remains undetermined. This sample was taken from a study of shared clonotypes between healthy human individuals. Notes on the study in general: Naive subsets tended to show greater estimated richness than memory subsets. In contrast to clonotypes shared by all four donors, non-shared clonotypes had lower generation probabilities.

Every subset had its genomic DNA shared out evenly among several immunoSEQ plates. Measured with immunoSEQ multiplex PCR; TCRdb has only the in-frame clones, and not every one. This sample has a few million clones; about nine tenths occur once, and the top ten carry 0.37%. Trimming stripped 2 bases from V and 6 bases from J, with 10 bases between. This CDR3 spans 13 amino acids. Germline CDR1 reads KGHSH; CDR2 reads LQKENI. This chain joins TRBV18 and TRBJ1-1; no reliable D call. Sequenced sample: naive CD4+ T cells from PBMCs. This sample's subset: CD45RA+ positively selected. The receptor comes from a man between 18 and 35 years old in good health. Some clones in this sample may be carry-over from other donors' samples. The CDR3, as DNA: TGTGCCAGCTCACCAGACACGAGGGCTGAAGCTTTCTTT. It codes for CASSPDTRAEAFF.